This T cell receptor (beta chain) was identified during a study of T cells in Graves' hyperthyroidism and ophthalmopathy. What was amplified from RNA transcripts were TCR beta CDR3 regions. Primed by the HTBI set, a first-round RT-PCR was run on the TCR CDR3. Each CDR3 protein gets one entry after TCRdb re-called the multiplex PCR reads with MiXCR. This sample has a few hundred thousand distinct CDR3 sequences, with 25% found just once. The CDR3 totals 21 residues. V shed 2 bases, J shed 3 bases, and the junction held 19 bases outside the gene matches. Germline loops: CDR1 SGHRS, CDR2 YFSETQ. V is TRBV5-1 and J is TRBJ2-3, with TRBD2 matching over 12 bases. Sequencing was done on a sample of blood. The source of this sequence is a man aged 50 or older with Graves' hyperthyroidism. CDR3 sequence (DNA): TGCGCCAGCAGCTTTCGGGTGGTGTCAGGGGGACTAGCGGGTACAACAGATACGCAGTATTTT. Protein product: CASSFRVVSGGLAGTTDTQYF.